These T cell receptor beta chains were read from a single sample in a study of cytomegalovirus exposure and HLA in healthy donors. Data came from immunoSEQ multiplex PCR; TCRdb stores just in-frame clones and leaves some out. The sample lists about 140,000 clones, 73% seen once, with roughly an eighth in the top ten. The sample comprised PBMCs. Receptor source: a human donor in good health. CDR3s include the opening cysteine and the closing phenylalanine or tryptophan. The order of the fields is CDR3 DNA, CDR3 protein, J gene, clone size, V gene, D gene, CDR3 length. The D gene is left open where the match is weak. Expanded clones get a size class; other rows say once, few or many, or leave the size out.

cdr3_nt: TGTGCCAGCTCACCACGACAAATAGCGGGAGAGCCCCCTGGGGCCAACGTCCTGACTTTC; cdr3_aa: CASSPRQIAGEPPGANVLTF; j_call: TRBJ2-6; clone_size: NA; v_call: TRBV18; d_call: TRBD2; cdr3_length: 20
cdr3_nt: TGTGCCAGCAGCTTCTTAGCGGGTTCGGGGGAGCTGTTTTTT; cdr3_aa: CASSFLAGSGELFF; j_call: TRBJ2-2; clone_size: NA; v_call: TRBV5-4; d_call: TRBD2; cdr3_length: 14
cdr3_nt: TGTGCCAGCAGTGAAGAAGGAGGCAGGGGGGACTCCGAGCAGTACTTC; cdr3_aa: CASSEEGGRGDSEQYF; j_call: TRBJ2-7; clone_size: NA; v_call: TRBV25-1; d_call: NA; cdr3_length: 16
cdr3_nt: TGCAGTGCTAGGATGGCAGGTGAAGCTTTCTTT; cdr3_aa: CSARMAGEAFF; j_call: TRBJ1-1; clone_size: NA; v_call: TRBV20-1; d_call: NA; cdr3_length: 11
cdr3_nt: TGTGCCAGCAGTTACAGGGGAAGAGAGCAGTACTTC; cdr3_aa: CASSYRGREQYF; j_call: TRBJ2-7; clone_size: NA; v_call: TRBV6-6; d_call: NA; cdr3_length: 12
cdr3_nt: TGCAGCGTCGCTGACAGGGGCTCCTACAATGAGCAGTTCTTC; cdr3_aa: CSVADRGSYNEQFF; j_call: TRBJ2-1; clone_size: NA; v_call: TRBV29-1; d_call: TRBD1; cdr3_length: 14
cdr3_nt: TGTGCCAGCAGCATAACAGGGGGCAGCGAGCAGTACTTC; cdr3_aa: CASSITGGSEQYF; j_call: TRBJ2-7; clone_size: once; v_call: TRBV5-6; d_call: TRBD1; cdr3_length: 13
cdr3_nt: TGTGCCAGCAGCCCGAGACTAGCGGGAGAAAACGAGCAGTACTTC; cdr3_aa: CASSPRLAGENEQYF; j_call: TRBJ2-7; clone_size: NA; v_call: TRBV11-3; d_call: TRBD2; cdr3_length: 15
cdr3_nt: TGTGCCAGCAGCTCGGGAGGCCGCGGGTGGAATCAGCCCCAGCATTTT; cdr3_aa: CASSSGGRGWNQPQHF; j_call: TRBJ1-5; clone_size: NA; v_call: TRBV5-6; d_call: NA; cdr3_length: 16
cdr3_nt: TGCGCCAGCAGCTCAGAGGCTAGGGAGACCCAGTACTTC; cdr3_aa: CASSSEARETQYF; j_call: TRBJ2-5; clone_size: NA; v_call: TRBV5-1; d_call: NA; cdr3_length: 13
cdr3_nt: TGTGCCATCAGTGCTTCTAGCGGGAGCTCCTACAATGAGCAGTTCTTC; cdr3_aa: CAISASSGSSYNEQFF; j_call: TRBJ2-1; clone_size: NA; v_call: TRBV10-3; d_call: TRBD2; cdr3_length: 16
cdr3_nt: TGCAGCGTTGAAGGAGGGACAGGGAGAACCGGGGAGCTGTTTTTT; cdr3_aa: CSVEGGTGRTGELFF; j_call: TRBJ2-2; clone_size: NA; v_call: TRBV29-1; d_call: TRBD1; cdr3_length: 15
cdr3_nt: TGCGCCAGCAGCCAACCCCCGAGGGCTAACTATGGCTACACCTTC; cdr3_aa: CASSQPPRANYGYTF; j_call: TRBJ1-2; clone_size: few; v_call: TRBV4-1; d_call: NA; cdr3_length: 15
cdr3_nt: TGTGCCAGCAGCGTAGAGGGGACTCCTACCTACGAGCAGTACTTC; cdr3_aa: CASSVEGTPTYEQYF; j_call: TRBJ2-7; clone_size: once; v_call: TRBV9; d_call: NA; cdr3_length: 15
cdr3_nt: TGTGCCAGCAGTCCCGGACTAGAGCGGGGGGCGAATGAGCAGTTCTTC; cdr3_aa: CASSPGLERGANEQFF; j_call: TRBJ2-1; clone_size: NA; v_call: TRBV5-4; d_call: TRBD2; cdr3_length: 16
cdr3_nt: TGTGCCAGCAGTGCGACAGCAACTAATGAAAAACTGTTTTTT; cdr3_aa: CASSATATNEKLFF; j_call: TRBJ1-4; clone_size: NA; v_call: TRBV2; d_call: NA; cdr3_length: 14
cdr3_nt: TGTGCCAGCAGTTACTCCGGACAGGGGGCCAACGAGCAGTACTTC; cdr3_aa: CASSYSGQGANEQYF; j_call: TRBJ2-7; clone_size: few; v_call: TRBV6-6; d_call: TRBD1; cdr3_length: 15
cdr3_nt: TGTGCCAGCAGCTTGGCACCCGGGACAGCATCAAATTCACCCCTCCACTTT; cdr3_aa: CASSLAPGTASNSPLHF; j_call: TRBJ1-6; clone_size: NA; v_call: TRBV5-4; d_call: TRBD1; cdr3_length: 17
cdr3_nt: TGTGCCAGTAGGTTTCCGGGACAGGGGGCTTTCTTT; cdr3_aa: CASRFPGQGAFF; j_call: TRBJ1-1; clone_size: NA; v_call: TRBV19; d_call: TRBD1; cdr3_length: 12
cdr3_nt: TGTGCCAGCAGCTTAGGGGGAGGGTACACCGGGGAGCTGTTTTTT; cdr3_aa: CASSLGGGYTGELFF; j_call: TRBJ2-2; clone_size: NA; v_call: TRBV7-8; d_call: TRBD2; cdr3_length: 15
cdr3_nt: TGTGCCAGCAGCTTAGATACGGGTTTGAACACTGAAGCTTTCTTT; cdr3_aa: CASSLDTGLNTEAFF; j_call: TRBJ1-1; clone_size: NA; v_call: TRBV7-6; d_call: NA; cdr3_length: 15
cdr3_nt: TGTGCCAGCACCCTCGAGGAGGGTTACACAGATACGCAGTATTTT; cdr3_aa: CASTLEEGYTDTQYF; j_call: TRBJ2-3; clone_size: few; v_call: TRBV11-2; d_call: NA; cdr3_length: 15
cdr3_nt: TGTGCCATCAGTGACACATTGCGGGGCTTCTCCTACGAGCAGTACTTC; cdr3_aa: CAISDTLRGFSYEQYF; j_call: TRBJ2-7; clone_size: NA; v_call: TRBV10-3; d_call: NA; cdr3_length: 16
cdr3_nt: TGTGCCAGCAGCTTTAGGCGACAGGGATTATCGTACGAGCAGTACTTC; cdr3_aa: CASSFRRQGLSYEQYF; j_call: TRBJ2-7; clone_size: NA; v_call: TRBV7-9; d_call: TRBD1; cdr3_length: 16
cdr3_nt: TGCGCCAGCAGCCGAGTGGGCCAGGGTGGCACTGAAGCTTTCTTT; cdr3_aa: CASSRVGQGGTEAFF; j_call: TRBJ1-1; clone_size: NA; v_call: TRBV5-1; d_call: NA; cdr3_length: 15
cdr3_nt: TGTGCCAGCAGCCAAGTCACTAGCGGGGGGCACCTTTGGGAGACCCAGTACTTC; cdr3_aa: CASSQVTSGGHLWETQYF; j_call: TRBJ2-5; clone_size: few; v_call: TRBV4-2; d_call: TRBD2; cdr3_length: 18
cdr3_nt: TGTGCCAGTAGTATGGGCTGGGCCCCGAACTACGAGCAGTACTTC; cdr3_aa: CASSMGWAPNYEQYF; j_call: TRBJ2-7; clone_size: NA; v_call: TRBV19; d_call: NA; cdr3_length: 15
cdr3_nt: TGTGCCAGCAGCACGAGAGCCACAGATACGCAGTATTTT; cdr3_aa: CASSTRATDTQYF; j_call: TRBJ2-3; clone_size: NA; v_call: TRBV5-4; d_call: NA; cdr3_length: 13
cdr3_nt: TGCAGCGTGAAGGACAGGGGGCTTTACAATGAGCAGTTCTTC; cdr3_aa: CSVKDRGLYNEQFF; j_call: TRBJ2-1; clone_size: NA; v_call: TRBV29-1; d_call: TRBD1; cdr3_length: 14
cdr3_nt: TGTGCCAGCAGCCAGGGTCATGAGCAGTTCTTC; cdr3_aa: CASSQGHEQFF; j_call: TRBJ2-1; clone_size: few; v_call: TRBV25-1; d_call: NA; cdr3_length: 11
cdr3_nt: TGCGCCAGCAGCCCCGGACTAGCGGGGGCCACCGGGGAGCTGTTTTTT; cdr3_aa: CASSPGLAGATGELFF; j_call: TRBJ2-2; clone_size: few; v_call: TRBV5-1; d_call: TRBD2; cdr3_length: 16
cdr3_nt: TGCGCCAGCAGTCTAGACAGGAACACTGAAGCTTTCTTT; cdr3_aa: CASSLDRNTEAFF; j_call: TRBJ1-1; clone_size: NA; v_call: TRBV4-1; d_call: NA; cdr3_length: 13
cdr3_nt: TGCAGCGGGGGGAGGGATGAAAAACTGTTTTTT; cdr3_aa: CSGGRDEKLFF; j_call: TRBJ1-4; clone_size: NA; v_call: TRBV29-1; d_call: NA; cdr3_length: 11
cdr3_nt: TGTGCCAGCAGCTCCCTGAGCGGGGGGGCCGAGGAGCAGTTCTTC; cdr3_aa: CASSSLSGGAEEQFF; j_call: TRBJ2-1; clone_size: once; v_call: TRBV7-3; d_call: TRBD2; cdr3_length: 15
cdr3_nt: TGCGCCAGCTCCCCGGGCGGGGGGGGTCAAGAGACCCAGTACTTC; cdr3_aa: CASSPGGGGQETQYF; j_call: TRBJ2-5; clone_size: NA; v_call: TRBV5-1; d_call: TRBD2; cdr3_length: 15
cdr3_nt: TGTGCCAGCAGCTCACGGGCAGGGTACGAGCAGTACTTC; cdr3_aa: CASSSRAGYEQYF; j_call: TRBJ2-7; clone_size: few; v_call: TRBV7-8; d_call: NA; cdr3_length: 13
cdr3_nt: TGTGCCACCAGCAGAACTCGACAGGGGAAGACCCAGTACTTC; cdr3_aa: CATSRTRQGKTQYF; j_call: TRBJ2-5; clone_size: NA; v_call: TRBV15; d_call: TRBD1; cdr3_length: 14
cdr3_nt: TGTGCCAGCAGTTTTGGCCCCTTGAACACCGGGGAGCTGTTTTTT; cdr3_aa: CASSFGPLNTGELFF; j_call: TRBJ2-2; clone_size: NA; v_call: TRBV27; d_call: NA; cdr3_length: 15
cdr3_nt: TGTGCCACCAGCAGAGCGGGACAGGGGGCGCGTGGCTACACCTTC; cdr3_aa: CATSRAGQGARGYTF; j_call: TRBJ1-2; clone_size: NA; v_call: TRBV15; d_call: TRBD1; cdr3_length: 15
cdr3_nt: TGTGCCAGCACTAGCGGGGGGCTGGGTGAGCAGTTCTTC; cdr3_aa: CASTSGGLGEQFF; j_call: TRBJ2-1; clone_size: NA; v_call: TRBV28; d_call: TRBD2; cdr3_length: 13
cdr3_nt: TGCAGTGCGAGGGTTGTGGAGACCCAGTACTTC; cdr3_aa: CSARVVETQYF; j_call: TRBJ2-5; clone_size: NA; v_call: TRBV20-1; d_call: NA; cdr3_length: 11
cdr3_nt: TGTGCCAGCAGTGAACAGGAGGGTGGGTATGGCTACACCTTC; cdr3_aa: CASSEQEGGYGYTF; j_call: TRBJ1-2; clone_size: NA; v_call: TRBV2; d_call: NA; cdr3_length: 14
cdr3_nt: TGTGCCAGCAGCCAAGATGGAGGGGGCGCGCCCGGGGCCAACGTCCTGACTTTC; cdr3_aa: CASSQDGGGAPGANVLTF; j_call: TRBJ2-6; clone_size: few; v_call: TRBV4-2; d_call: NA; cdr3_length: 18
cdr3_nt: TGTGCCAGCAGCGTATCGTCCAGGGTGGGCACAGATACGCAGTATTTT; cdr3_aa: CASSVSSRVGTDTQYF; j_call: TRBJ2-3; clone_size: NA; v_call: TRBV9; d_call: NA; cdr3_length: 16
cdr3_nt: TGTGCCAGCAGTCTGAGTGTGGGGGGGCAGGGGACTCGGACCGGGGAGCTGTTTTTT; cdr3_aa: CASSLSVGGQGTRTGELFF; j_call: TRBJ2-2; clone_size: NA; v_call: TRBV27; d_call: NA; cdr3_length: 19
cdr3_nt: TGTGCCAGTAGAACTCCGGGACAGGCGAACACCGGGGAGCTGTTTTTT; cdr3_aa: CASRTPGQANTGELFF; j_call: TRBJ2-2; clone_size: NA; v_call: TRBV19; d_call: TRBD1; cdr3_length: 16
cdr3_nt: TGTGCCAGCAGCTACGCCGGGACAGGGGGCAATCAGCCCCAGCATTTT; cdr3_aa: CASSYAGTGGNQPQHF; j_call: TRBJ1-5; clone_size: once; v_call: TRBV7-9; d_call: TRBD1; cdr3_length: 16
cdr3_nt: TGTGCCAGCAGCCTCGGACTGGTACAAGAGACCCAGTACTTC; cdr3_aa: CASSLGLVQETQYF; j_call: TRBJ2-5; clone_size: NA; v_call: TRBV5-4; d_call: NA; cdr3_length: 14
cdr3_nt: TGTGCCAGCAGTAACAGGGCTAGTGGCTACACCTTC; cdr3_aa: CASSNRASGYTF; j_call: TRBJ1-2; clone_size: NA; v_call: TRBV6-5; d_call: NA; cdr3_length: 12
cdr3_nt: TGCGCCAGCAGCCAAGATCAGGGGGAGGACTATGGCTACACCTTC; cdr3_aa: CASSQDQGEDYGYTF; j_call: TRBJ1-2; clone_size: NA; v_call: TRBV4-1; d_call: TRBD1; cdr3_length: 15
cdr3_nt: TGTGCCAGCAGCCAAGCAAGCAATCAGCCCCAGCATTTT; cdr3_aa: CASSQASNQPQHF; j_call: TRBJ1-5; clone_size: NA; v_call: TRBV4-2; d_call: NA; cdr3_length: 13
cdr3_nt: TGTGCCACTTCATTGGCTAGTCTACGGGAGCAGTACTTC; cdr3_aa: CATSLASLREQYF; j_call: TRBJ2-7; clone_size: NA; v_call: TRBV15; d_call: NA; cdr3_length: 13
cdr3_nt: TGTGCCAGCAGTCCCCTGAGGGGGGAGCAGTACTTC; cdr3_aa: CASSPLRGEQYF; j_call: TRBJ2-7; clone_size: NA; v_call: TRBV27; d_call: NA; cdr3_length: 12
cdr3_nt: TGTGCCAGCAGCTTAGAATTGGGTAGGACAGGCTCCTACGAGCAGTACTTC; cdr3_aa: CASSLELGRTGSYEQYF; j_call: TRBJ2-7; clone_size: NA; v_call: TRBV11-2; d_call: TRBD1; cdr3_length: 17
cdr3_nt: TGCGCCAGCAGCTTGGCCGGGACAACGGGGGAGCTGTTTTTT; cdr3_aa: CASSLAGTTGELFF; j_call: TRBJ2-2; clone_size: NA; v_call: TRBV5-1; d_call: NA; cdr3_length: 14
cdr3_nt: TGTGCCAGCACCGGTGCTAACTATGGCTACACCTTC; cdr3_aa: CASTGANYGYTF; j_call: TRBJ1-2; clone_size: NA; v_call: TRBV2; d_call: NA; cdr3_length: 12
cdr3_nt: TGTGCCAGCAGTGAAGAATCCCCTTTGACAGGGCGCCTAGGTTACTCCTACGAGCAGTACTTC; cdr3_aa: CASSEESPLTGRLGYSYEQYF; j_call: TRBJ2-7; clone_size: NA; v_call: TRBV6-1; d_call: TRBD1; cdr3_length: 21
cdr3_nt: TGTGCCAGTAGTGCAGGGGTGGAGGATGGCTACACCTTC; cdr3_aa: CASSAGVEDGYTF; j_call: TRBJ1-2; clone_size: once; v_call: TRBV19; d_call: NA; cdr3_length: 13
cdr3_nt: TGTGCCTGGAGAGCGGAACTCCCGGGGGCAGATACGCAGTATTTT; cdr3_aa: CAWRAELPGADTQYF; j_call: TRBJ2-3; clone_size: NA; v_call: TRBV30; d_call: NA; cdr3_length: 15
cdr3_nt: TGTGCCAGCAGCGTTATAGTAGGCGGGGGGGTGAATGAGCAGTTCTTC; cdr3_aa: CASSVIVGGGVNEQFF; j_call: TRBJ2-1; clone_size: once; v_call: TRBV9; d_call: TRBD2; cdr3_length: 16